Listed below are T cell receptor beta chains from one sample, sequenced in a study of beta chain features in type 1 diabetes. Assay: immunoSEQ multiplex PCR; the TCRdb copy retains only in-frame clones and omits some. The sample shows hundreds of thousands of clones, approximately 10% of them seen only once. Sample: naive CD4+ T cells from blood. The source of these receptors is a woman between 18 and 30 years old in good health. The CDR3 runs from the conserved cysteine through the conserved F or W. A D gene is named only where the DNA matches it firmly. Clone size appears in some rows only: once, few, many, or a class for an expanded clone.

D,size,J,V,CDR3,DNA
TRBD1,-,TRBJ2-7,TRBV5-1,CASSKDRGPPYEQYF,TGCGCCAGCAGCAAGGACAGGGGGCCACCCTACGAGCAGTACTTC
TRBD2,few,TRBJ2-1,TRBV15,CATSRILAGGNYNEQFF,TGTGCCACCAGCAGGATTCTAGCGGGAGGGAATTACAATGAGCAGTTCTTC
-,-,TRBJ2-4,TRBV5-4,CASSLAGAKNIQYF,TGTGCCAGCAGCTTAGCCGGGGCCAAAAACATTCAGTACTTC
-,-,TRBJ1-6,TRBV25-1,CASSDNDGIAYNSPLHF,TGTGCCAGCAGTGATAACGATGGGATCGCCTATAATTCACCCCTCCACTTT
-,-,TRBJ1-6,TRBV7-3,CASSLGRANSPLHF,TGTGCCAGCAGCTTGGGTCGGGCGAACTCACCCCTCCACTTT
-,-,TRBJ2-5,TRBV29-1,CSVAPGPETQYF,TGCAGCGTTGCGCCAGGGCCGGAGACCCAGTACTTC
-,-,TRBJ2-3,TRBV2,CASSFRGFTDTQYF,TGTGCCAGCAGTTTCCGAGGGTTCACAGATACGCAGTATTTT
-,-,TRBJ2-7,TRBV6-6,CASSTTTGVGYEQYF,TGTGCCAGCAGTACAACAACGGGAGTCGGGTACGAGCAGTACTTC
-,-,TRBJ2-1,TRBV7-9,CASSLAVSYNEQFF,TGTGCCAGCAGCTTGGCGGTCTCCTACAATGAGCAGTTCTTC
-,-,TRBJ1-2,TRBV19,CASSIVPDRQVRGYTF,TGTGCCAGTAGTATAGTCCCCGACCGACAGGTTCGAGGCTACACCTTC
-,-,TRBJ2-7,TRBV18,CASSKSVYEQYF,TGTGCCAGCTCTAAGTCGGTTTACGAGCAGTACTTC
TRBD2,few,TRBJ2-1,TRBV4-1,CASSQGVSGSKNEQFF,TGCGCCAGCAGCCAAGGTGTTAGCGGGAGCAAGAATGAGCAGTTCTTC
-,-,TRBJ1-1,TRBV9,CASSVVGRAGAFF,TGTGCCAGCAGCGTAGTAGGCAGGGCGGGAGCTTTCTTT
-,-,TRBJ2-5,TRBV7-2,CASSLQWTVQETQYF,TGTGCCAGCAGCTTACAATGGACAGTCCAAGAGACCCAGTACTTC
-,few,TRBJ1-1,TRBV5-1,CASSLRGAEAFF,TGCGCCAGCAGCTTGAGGGGCGCTGAAGCTTTCTTT
-,-,TRBJ1-4,TRBV30,CAWEKKGLANEKLFF,TGTGCCTGGGAGAAGAAGGGGTTGGCTAATGAAAAACTGTTTTTT
-,-,TRBJ2-7,TRBV4-3,CASSQEGGYEQYF,TGCGCCAGCAGCCAAGAGGGGGGCTACGAGCAGTACTTC
-,-,TRBJ2-4,TRBV2,CASSGLLTEGFKNIQYF,TGTGCCAGCAGCGGCCTTTTGACTGAGGGGTTCAAAAACATTCAGTACTTC
-,-,TRBJ1-2,TRBV7-9,CAGQTNYGYTF,TGTGCCGGCCAAACGAATTATGGCTACACCTTC
-,few,TRBJ2-7,TRBV7-6,CASSSPGTDYEQYF,TGTGCCAGCAGCTCCCCCGGGACGGATTACGAGCAGTACTTC
TRBD2,-,TRBJ2-1,TRBV19,CASSIPGGRNEQFF,TGTGCCAGTAGTATTCCGGGAGGTAGGAATGAGCAGTTCTTC
-,-,TRBJ2-3,TRBV30,CAWRAAFTSTDTQYF,TGTGCCTGGAGGGCAGCTTTTACTAGCACAGATACGCAGTATTTT
TRBD2,few,TRBJ2-5,TRBV5-4,CASSIQAGGHETQYF,TGTGCCAGCAGCATCCAAGCGGGGGGGCATGAGACCCAGTACTTC
-,few,TRBJ2-5,TRBV5-1,CASSLVGSGETQYF,TGCGCCAGCAGCTTGGTCGGCTCAGGGGAGACCCAGTACTTC
-,-,TRBJ2-3,TRBV4-1,CASSQVSDGVGQYF,TGCGCCAGCAGCCAAGTATCCGACGGAGTGGGGCAGTATTTT
-,few,TRBJ2-3,TRBV7-9,CASSLLGRGATDTQYF,TGTGCCAGCAGCTTGCTAGGGCGGGGAGCCACAGATACGCAGTATTTT
-,-,TRBJ2-5,TRBV11-1,CASSRPWAQETQYF,TGTGCCAGCAGCCGTCCGTGGGCCCAAGAGACCCAGTACTTC
-,few,TRBJ2-5,TRBV15,CATSRGADGEETQYF,TGTGCCACCAGCAGAGGGGCTGATGGGGAGGAGACCCAGTACTTC
TRBD1,-,TRBJ2-1,TRBV7-9,CASSLEQGAHSEQFF,TGTGCCAGCAGCTTAGAACAGGGGGCGCATAGTGAGCAGTTCTTC
TRBD1,few,TRBJ2-2,TRBV7-9,CASSRPTLTGLNTGELFF,TGTGCCAGCAGCCGCCCGACCCTGACAGGGCTGAACACCGGGGAGCTGTTTTTT